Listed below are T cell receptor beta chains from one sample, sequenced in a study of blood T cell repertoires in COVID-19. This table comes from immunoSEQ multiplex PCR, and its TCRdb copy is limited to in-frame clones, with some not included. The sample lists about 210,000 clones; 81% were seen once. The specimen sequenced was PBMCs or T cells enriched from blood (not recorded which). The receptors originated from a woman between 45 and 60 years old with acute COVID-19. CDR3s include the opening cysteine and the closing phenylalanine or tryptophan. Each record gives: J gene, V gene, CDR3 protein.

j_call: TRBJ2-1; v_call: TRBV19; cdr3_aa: CASSISSGRVNEQFF
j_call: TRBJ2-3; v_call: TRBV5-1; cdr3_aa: CASSSTPHFVGGSSTDTQYF
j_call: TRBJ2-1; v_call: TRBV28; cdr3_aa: CASTKPGTSSNEQFF
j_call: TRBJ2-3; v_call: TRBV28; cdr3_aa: CASSSPGGLGVPDTQYF
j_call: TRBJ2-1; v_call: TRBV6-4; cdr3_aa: CASRDGLVNYNEQFF
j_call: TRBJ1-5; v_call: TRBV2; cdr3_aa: CASSRGRGQGKQPQHF
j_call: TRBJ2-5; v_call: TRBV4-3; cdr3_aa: CASSQDPGETQYF
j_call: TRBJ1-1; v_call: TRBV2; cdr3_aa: CASSVSQGGIPFF
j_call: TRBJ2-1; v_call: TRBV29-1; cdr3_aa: CSVENTGQRANEQFF
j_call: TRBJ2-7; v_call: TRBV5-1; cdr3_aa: CASSLSDSGNEQYF
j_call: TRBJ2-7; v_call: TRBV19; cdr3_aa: CASAFRPRDRPYEQYF
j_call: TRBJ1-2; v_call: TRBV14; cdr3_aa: CASSLRLYGYTF
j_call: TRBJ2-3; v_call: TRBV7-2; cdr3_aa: CASSSQPGLGTDTQYF
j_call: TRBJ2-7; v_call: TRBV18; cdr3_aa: CASSAKQGALPEQYF
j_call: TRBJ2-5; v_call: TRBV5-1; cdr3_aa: CASSFLGTGGQETQYF